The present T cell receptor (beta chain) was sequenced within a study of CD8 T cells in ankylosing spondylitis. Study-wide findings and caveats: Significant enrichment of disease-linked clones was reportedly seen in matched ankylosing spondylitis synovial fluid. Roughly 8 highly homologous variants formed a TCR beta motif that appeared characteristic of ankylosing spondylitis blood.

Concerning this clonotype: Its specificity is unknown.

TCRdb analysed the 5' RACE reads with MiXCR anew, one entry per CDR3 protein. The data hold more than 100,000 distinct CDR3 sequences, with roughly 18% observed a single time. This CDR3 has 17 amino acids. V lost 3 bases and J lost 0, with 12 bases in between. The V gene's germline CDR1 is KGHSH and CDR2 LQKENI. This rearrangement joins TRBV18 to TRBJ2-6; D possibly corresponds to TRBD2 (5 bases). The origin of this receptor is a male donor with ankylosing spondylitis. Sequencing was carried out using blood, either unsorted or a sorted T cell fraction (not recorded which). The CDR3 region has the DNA TGTGCCAGCTCACCGGCCGGGGTGCTCTCTGGGGCCAACGTCCTGACTTTC. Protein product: CASSPAGVLSGANVLTF. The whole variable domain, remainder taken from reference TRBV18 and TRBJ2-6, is NAGVMQNPRHLVRRRGQEARLRCSPMKGHSHVYWYRQLPEEGLKFMVYLQKENIIDESGMPKERFSAEFPKEGPSILRIQQVVRGDSAAYFCASSPAGVLSGANVLTFGAGSRLTVL.